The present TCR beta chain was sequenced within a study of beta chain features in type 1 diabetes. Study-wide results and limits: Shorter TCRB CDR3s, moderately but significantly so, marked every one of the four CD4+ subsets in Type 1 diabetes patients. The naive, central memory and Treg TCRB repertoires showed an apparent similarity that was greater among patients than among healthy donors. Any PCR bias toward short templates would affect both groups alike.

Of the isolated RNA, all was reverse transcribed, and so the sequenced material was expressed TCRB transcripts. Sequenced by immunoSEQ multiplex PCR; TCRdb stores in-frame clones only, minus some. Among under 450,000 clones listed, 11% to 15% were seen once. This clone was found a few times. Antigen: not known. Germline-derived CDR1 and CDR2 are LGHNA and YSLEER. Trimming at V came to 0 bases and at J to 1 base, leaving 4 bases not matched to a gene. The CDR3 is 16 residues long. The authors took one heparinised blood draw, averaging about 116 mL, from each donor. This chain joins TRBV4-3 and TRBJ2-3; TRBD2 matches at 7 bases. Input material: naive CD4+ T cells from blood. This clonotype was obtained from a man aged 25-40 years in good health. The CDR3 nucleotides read TGCGCCAGCAGCCAAGACGAGGGAGGGGGCACAGATACGCAGTATTTT. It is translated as CASSQDEGGGTDTQYF.